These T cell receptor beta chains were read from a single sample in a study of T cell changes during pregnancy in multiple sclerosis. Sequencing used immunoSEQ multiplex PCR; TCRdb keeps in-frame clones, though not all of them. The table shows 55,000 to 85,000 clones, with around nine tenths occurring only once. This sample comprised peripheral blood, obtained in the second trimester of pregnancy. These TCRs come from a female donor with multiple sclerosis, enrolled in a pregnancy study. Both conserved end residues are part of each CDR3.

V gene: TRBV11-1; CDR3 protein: CASSFLDSLNTEAFF
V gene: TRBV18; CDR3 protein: CASSPPLRNEQFF
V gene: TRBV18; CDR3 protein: CASSSAQGDTQYF
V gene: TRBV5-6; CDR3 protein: CASSRRGSRNQPQHF
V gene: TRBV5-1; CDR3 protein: CASSFFAGQGAGELFF
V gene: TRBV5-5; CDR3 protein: CASSSTRVSYYEQYF
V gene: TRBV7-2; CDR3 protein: CASSFPASGTQETQYF
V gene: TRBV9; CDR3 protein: CASSVSGTIVTGELFF
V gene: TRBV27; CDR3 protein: CASSLDRGLIYEQYF
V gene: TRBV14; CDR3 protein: CASSQSGWGQPQHF
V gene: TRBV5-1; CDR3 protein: CASTGGALIDTQYF
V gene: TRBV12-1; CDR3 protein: CASSTGVRGSTYEQYF
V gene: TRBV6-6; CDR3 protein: CASSGSTETQYF
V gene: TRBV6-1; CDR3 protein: CASSESGYYEQYF
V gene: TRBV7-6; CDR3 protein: CASNDTDRGRGYGYTF
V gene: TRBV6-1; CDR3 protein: CASSDASGGLMGNYEQYF
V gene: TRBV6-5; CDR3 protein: CASSYSARGIGNTIYF